This T cell receptor (beta chain) appears in the sequencing data of a study of cytomegalovirus exposure and HLA in healthy donors. Whole-study results and caveats: Confirmation was obtained in vitro that a few CMV-associated chains are specific for CMV antigens. Upon later analysis, HLA-associated TCR beta chains proved more clonally expanded than other, equally common chains.

It was with 60 Vbeta and 13 Jbeta primers that the PCR ran. Sequenced by immunoSEQ multiplex PCR; TCRdb stores in-frame clones only, minus some. The table records a few hundred thousand clones, 70% to 85% of them present only once. In regard to this clone: The antigen is not known.

The germline CDR1 and CDR2 sequences are SGHNT and YYREEE (reference sequence). V shed 0 bases and J shed 1 base, with 8 bases lying between them. This CDR3 comprises 15 residues. The chain carries TRBV5-4 and TRBJ2-1; D is perhaps TRBD2 (6 bases). The sequence was collected from a girl aged 2-15 years in good health and CMV-seronegative. Sequenced input: PBMCs. CDR3 sequence (DNA): TGTGCCAGCAGCTTGGGGGACTCTTCCTACAATGAGCAGTTCTTC. This sequence encodes CASSLGDSSYNEQFF.